These 10 T cell receptor beta chains were sequenced from one sample in a study of radiation and T cells in renal cell carcinoma. Libraries were prepared by immunoSEQ multiplex PCR; TCRdb keeps only in-frame clonotypes and omits some of them. The table has fewer than 80,000 clones, around 78% seen once. As for time point: blood 4 weeks post-SBRT, at nephrectomy. As for treatment: 15 Gy SBRT to primary tumor, nephrectomy 4 weeks later. Sequences were derived from blood, sampled from a patient whose treatment included radiotherapy and nephrectomy. The source of these receptors is a woman aged 55-70 years with renal cell carcinoma.

The gene calls are TRBV7-6 and TRBJ2-5; 9 nucleotides agree with TRBD2. The CDR3 has 15 amino acids. The V gene's germline CDR1 is SGHVS and CDR2 FNYEAQ. Germline trimming cut 1 base from V and 5 bases from J; bases unmatched to any gene: 5. The CDR3 loop is CASSLDGTSRETQYF. The DNA for the CDR3 is TGTGCCAGCAGCTTAGATGGGACTAGCCGCGAGACCCAGTACTTC. The full variable domain, rest sourced from reference TRBV7-6 and TRBJ2-5, is GAGVSQSPRYKVTKRGQDVALRCDPISGHVSLYWYRQALGQGPEFLTYFNYEAQQDKSGLPNDRFSAERPEGSISTLTIQRTEQRDSAMYRCASSLDGTSRETQYFGPGTRLLVL.

The chain recombines TRBV6-5 with TRBJ2-1, with TRBD2 matching 13 bases. This CDR3 contains 15 residues. Trimming took 1 base from V and 10 from J; bases not matched to a gene: 4. The germline gives CDR1 MNHEY, CDR2 SVGAGI. This CDR3 is CASSYWTSGGGEQFF. CDR3 bases: TGTGCCAGCAGTTACTGGACTAGCGGGGGTGGGGAGCAGTTCTTC.

This clone was detected ten times or more. This CDR3 is CASNWGTGNQPQHF. The CDR3 bases are TGTGCCAGCAACTGGGGGACTGGCAATCAGCCCCAGCATTTT. The gene calls are TRBV19 and TRBJ1-5; D might be TRBD1 (5 bases). V was pared by 9 bases and J by 2 bases, with 14 bases between. The germline V gene encodes CDR1 LNHDA and CDR2 SQIVND (reference sequence). CDR3 size: 14 residues.

On this clone: One end of the junction fails to match germline, which may point to a read error. The sample has other DNA sequences that encode this CDR3 too. V is TRBV5-1 and J is TRBJ2-3, with 10 nucleotides matching TRBD2. Germline CDR1 is SGHRS and CDR2 is YFSETQ. This CDR3 has 14 amino acids. CDR3 bases: TGCGCCAGCAAGGCTAGCGGGGGAACAGATACACAGTATTTT. Protein product: CASKASGGTDTQYF.

The chain uses TRBV19 and TRBJ2-7; D perhaps matches TRBD2 (5 bases). V lost 3 bases to trimming and J lost 4 bases, with 19 bases between them. Per the germline V gene, CDR1 is LNHDA and CDR2 is SQIVND (reference sequence). The CDR3 consists of 16 residues. The CDR3 DNA reads as TGTGCCAGTAGTATTGAGGGCAGCTGGCTCCTATACGAGCAGTACTTC. It encodes CASSIEGSWLLYEQYF.

The chain links TRBV19 to TRBJ1-1, with D possibly being TRBD1 (5 bases). V dropped 7 bases and J dropped 3 bases, with 15 bases sitting between them. The CDR3 consists of 14 residues. Germline CDR1 reads LNHDA; CDR2 reads SQIVND (reference sequence). The CDR3 DNA reads TGTGCCAGTACTCTCAAGGGGTTTGACACTGAAGCTTTCTTT. It specifies CASTLKGFDTEAFF.

This chain uses TRBV7-6 with TRBJ2-7, with a tentative D call TRBD1 (5 bases). Germline V gene data show CDR1 as SGHVS and CDR2 as FNYEAQ. This CDR3 is built from 15 residues. The V and J ends lost 5 bases and 2 bases respectively, with 16 bases between them. This chain's CDR3 is CASSPGGGAPYEQYF. CDR3 DNA sequence: TGTGCCAGCAGCCCCGGTGGTGGGGCGCCCTACGAGCAGTACTTC.

This sequence joins TRBV6-1 and TRBJ2-6; D is uncertain. The CDR3 runs 16 residues. Trimming pared 4 bases from V and 2 bases from J, leaving 12 bases between. The germline V gene has CDR1 MNHNS and CDR2 SASEGT. As DNA, the CDR3 is TGTGCCAGCAGTGCGTCCGTGGGAACTGGGGCCAACGTCCTGACTTTC. Its protein product is CASSASVGTGANVLTF.

The genes are TRBV9 and TRBJ2-1, with 7 positions matching TRBD2. V was clipped by 5 bases and J by 2 bases; unmatched bases: 10. The CDR3 runs 16 residues. Germline CDR1 SGDLS, CDR2 YYNGEE. CDR3 sequence reads: CASSVHRDYAYNEQFF. The CDR3 DNA reads TGTGCCAGCAGTGTCCACCGGGACTACGCCTACAATGAGCAGTTCTTC.

This chain links TRBV9 with TRBJ2-5; D is unclear. The DNA end favors TRBJ2-7, so the J call may be wrong. The CDR3 is 13 residues long. Germline CDR1 and CDR2: SGDLS and YYNGEE. The chain's CDR3 is CASSVGLTYEQYF. The CDR3 DNA sequence: TGTGCCAGCAGCGTAGGTCTAACCTACGAGCAGTACTTC.